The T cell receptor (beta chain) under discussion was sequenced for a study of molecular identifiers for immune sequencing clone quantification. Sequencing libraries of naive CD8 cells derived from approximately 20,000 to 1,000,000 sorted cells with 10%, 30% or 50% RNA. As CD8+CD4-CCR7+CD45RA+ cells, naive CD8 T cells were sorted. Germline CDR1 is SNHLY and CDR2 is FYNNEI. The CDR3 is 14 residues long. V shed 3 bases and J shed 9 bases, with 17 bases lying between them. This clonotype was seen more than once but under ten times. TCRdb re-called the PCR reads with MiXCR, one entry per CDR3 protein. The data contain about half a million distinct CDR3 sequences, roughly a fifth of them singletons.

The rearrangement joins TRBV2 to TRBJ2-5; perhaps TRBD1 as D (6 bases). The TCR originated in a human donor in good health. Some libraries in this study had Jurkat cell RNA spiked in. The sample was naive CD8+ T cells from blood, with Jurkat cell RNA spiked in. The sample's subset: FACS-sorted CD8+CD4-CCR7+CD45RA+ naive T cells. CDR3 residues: CASSDVGGSGPQYF. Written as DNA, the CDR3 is TGTGCCAGCAGTGACGTTGGGGGCTCCGGGCCCCAGTACTTC.